This T cell receptor beta chain was retrieved from a study of shared clonotypes between healthy human individuals. Study findings and constraints: Clonotype sharing among donors likely depends on sequencing depth. Rarefaction showed that sequencing of sorted subsets was incomplete (despite large depth).

Sequenced by immunoSEQ multiplex PCR; TCRdb stores in-frame clones only, minus some. The repertoire holds 2 million to 2.5 million clones, with under 97% as singletons. In the case of this clone: Its antigen remains unidentified.

In germline, CDR1 is WSHSY, CDR2 SAAADI. CDR3 length equals 15 residues. V shed 5 bases, J shed 2 bases, and the junction held 4 bases outside the gene matches. The chain joins TRBV10-2 to TRBJ2-3, with 10 nucleotides matching TRBD1. This sequence was found in a man aged 18 to 30 in good health. The sample was naive CD4+ T cells sorted from blood. The subset denotes: CD45RA+ positively selected. The CDR3 spells CASSLGQGFTDTQYF. CDR3 nucleotide sequence: TGCGCCAGCAGTCTGGGACAGGGGTTCACAGATACGCAGTATTTT.